Sequencing of this TCR beta chain was carried out in a study of OX40 agonist ivuxolimab in advanced cancers. Overall study: Past anti-PD-1, anti-PD-L1 or anti-CTLA-4 therapy was accepted, and 40% to 45% had received some. Three partial responders included one hepatocellular carcinoma patient and two cutaneous melanoma patients.

This clone was observed a few times. Clones were sequenced by immunoSEQ multiplex PCR, and TCRdb holds only the in-frame ones, with some missing. The sample records around 62,000 clones, 87% being singletons. The V gene lost 3 bases and the J gene lost 7 bases, with 10 bases spanning the gap. CDR1 LGHNA and CDR2 YNFKEQ come from the germline V gene. CDR3 size: 14 residues. The chain has TRBV4-2 and TRBJ1-6, with D perhaps TRBD1 (5 bases). This TCR came from an adult with an advanced solid tumor such as melanoma, head and neck, liver or kidney cancer. The specimen was CD4+ or CD8+ T cells sorted from blood, collected in a trial of the OX40 agonist ivuxolimab. The CDR3 reads CASSQQGWNSPLHF. The CDR3 bases are TGTGCCAGCAGCCAGCAGGGCTGGAATTCACCCCTCCACTTT.